The clone carrying this TCR beta chain was seen more than once but under ten times. Its specificity is not known. RNA transcripts served as the template for amplifying TCR beta CDR3 regions. A set of HTBI primers served as the primers for a first-round RT-PCR of the TCR CDR3. TCRdb fed the multiplex PCR reads into MiXCR, producing one record per CDR3 protein. The sample holds nearly 750,000 distinct CDR3 sequences, 35% seen once. This sample is part of a study of T cells in Graves' hyperthyroidism and ophthalmopathy. The germline V gene encodes CDR1 MNHNS and CDR2 SASEGT. CDR3 length: 13 amino acids. J gave up 11 bases and V 2 bases, and 8 bases lay outside the gene matches. Whole-study findings and limits: Progression to ophthalmopathy was predicted a median of about six months early. Most clonotypes expanded in thyroid above 0.001 were likewise present in blood.

Exclusions: uncontrolled infection, other autoimmune disease, pregnancy, lactation. The PBMCs studied were ones that came from about 10 ml fresh peripheral blood. This TCR was recovered from a woman in her thirties or forties with Graves' hyperthyroidism. This chain connects TRBV6-1 to TRBJ1-1; TRBD1 matches 7 bases. The source material was blood. DNA of the CDR3: TGTGCCAGCAGTGAATTGGGACAGCGGTACGCTTTCTTT. Protein sequence: CASSELGQRYAFF.